This TCR beta chain is drawn from a study of early T cells in non-severe SARS-CoV-2 infection (dated by TCRdb to the early 2020s). With regard to the full study: Because TCR sequencing relied on bulk RNA taken from unsorted whole blood, pairing of alpha and beta chains was not possible.

Receptor amplification or capture employed 5' RACE. Sequenced using a NextSeq 500. To correct for sequencing error and PCR bias, the TCR library protocol tagged individual cDNA molecules with unique molecular identifiers. Both TCR alpha and beta chains were sequenced, and tight co-correlation was observed between alpha and beta sequence abundances in each sample. Regarding the original processing steps: Decombinator V4 was used to annotate TCR sequences for V gene, J gene and CDR3. TCRs were defined as expanded if a significant change between any two time points was detected under a Poisson model with p below 0.0001. TCR abundances were normalised to the total number of TCRs sequenced per sample and were expressed as counts per million. MAIT TCRs were defined by TRAV1-2 paired with TRAJ12, TRAJ20 or TRAJ33, and iNKT TCRs by TRAV10 paired with TRAJ18. VDJdb, accessed on 1 November 2021, was searched for TCRs annotated for CMV, EBV and SARS-CoV-2, and TCRs annotated for more than one antigen were excluded. TCRdb reprocessed the public reads (quality trimming at Q25 with fastp, clone calling with MiXCR) and kept in-frame beta chains. Merged by CDR3 protein, the rows form single entries marked with the most common genes and DNA. TCRdb's processing, not the study's, gives the V and J calls here. This sample is represented by roughly 26,000 distinct CDR3 sequences; approximately 4.1% of them were singletons. The ten most abundant clones make up roughly 6.2% of the sample.

This was a case-control study nested in a cohort of healthcare workers in London, UK, who had nasopharyngeal swab PCR tests and blood samples taken every week. Healthcare workers were enrolled in the week of the UK lockdown, from 23 to 31 March 2020, and were followed every week for up to roughly 16 weeks. The investigation overall reported the following: VDJdb matching was skewed toward anti-spike CD8 responses and likely underestimated virus-specific expansions by missing private and CD4 specificities.

This clonotype was seen many times. No cognate antigen has been identified for it. The sample holds no much larger clone one base away, and base qualities are not on file. V is trimmed back by 3 bases and J by 5 bases, and the junction contains 8 bases that no gene match accounts for. Sequences LGHDT (CDR1) and YNNKEL (CDR2) are obtained from the germline V gene (reference sequence). The CDR3, from cysteine to phenylalanine, totals 16 residues. Only the CDR3 portion is preserved as DNA: 48 bases, with reading frame beginning at the first base. In this chain, TRBV3-1 is recombined with TRBJ1-2, and TRBD1 matches 11 of the central bases. Sequenced: whole blood. The clonotype was recovered from an adult who was a healthcare worker with PCR-confirmed SARS-CoV-2 infection or an uninfected control (not recorded which). The DNA sequence reads TGTGCCAGCAGCCACTCCGGACAGGGGGCAAGGTATGGCTACACCTTC. This translates into CASSHSGQGARYGYTF.